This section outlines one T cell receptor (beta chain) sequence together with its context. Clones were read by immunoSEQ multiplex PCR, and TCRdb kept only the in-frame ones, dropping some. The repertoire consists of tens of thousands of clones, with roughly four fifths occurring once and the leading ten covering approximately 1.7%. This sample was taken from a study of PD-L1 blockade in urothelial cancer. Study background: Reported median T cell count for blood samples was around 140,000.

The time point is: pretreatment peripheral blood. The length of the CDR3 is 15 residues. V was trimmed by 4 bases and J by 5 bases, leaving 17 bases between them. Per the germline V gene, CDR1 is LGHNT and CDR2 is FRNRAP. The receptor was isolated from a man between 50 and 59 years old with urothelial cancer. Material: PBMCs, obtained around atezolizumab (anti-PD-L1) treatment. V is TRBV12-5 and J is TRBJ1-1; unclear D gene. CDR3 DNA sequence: TGTGCTAGTGGTTATACAATGGGCTCCCAGACTGAAGCTTTCTTT. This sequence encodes CASGYTMGSQTEAFF.